The sequence of this TCR beta chain was determined in a study of blood T cell repertoires in COVID-19. Data came from immunoSEQ multiplex PCR; TCRdb stores just in-frame clones and leaves some out. The sample yields approximately 190,000 clones, roughly 84% seen once. This TCR derives from a woman aged 25 to 39 who had been exposed to COVID-19. The sample consisted of PBMCs or T cells enriched from blood (not recorded which).

CDR3 nucleotide sequence: TGTGCCAGCAGCCCGGACAGGGGTCCCTATAATTCACCCCTCCACTTT. Protein product: CASSPDRGPYNSPLHF. This chain uses TRBV5-6 with TRBJ1-6; 9 bases are shared with TRBD1. The CDR3 has 16 amino acids. The ends lost 4 bases at V and 2 bases at J; junction bases unmatched: 4. Germline loops: CDR1 SGHDT, CDR2 YYEEEE.